A selection of T cell receptor beta chains follows, all from one sample in a study of cytomegalovirus exposure and HLA in healthy donors. Repertoires were generated with immunoSEQ multiplex PCR, while TCRdb's copy carries only in-frame clones and drops some. The sample lists approximately 110,000 clones, approximately 69% occurring once. The sequenced sample consisted of PBMCs. Receptors originate from a man between 25 and 39 years old in good health and CMV-seronegative. CDR3s include the opening cysteine and the closing phenylalanine or tryptophan. Fields, in order: J gene, V gene, CDR3 protein.

J: TRBJ2-7
V: TRBV11-2
CDR3: CASSLRDRNYEQYF

J: TRBJ2-7
V: TRBV18
CDR3: CASSPPSAYEQYF

J: TRBJ1-4
V: TRBV6-6
CDR3: CASSYSHGGANEKLFF

J: TRBJ1-1
V: TRBV5-1
CDR3: CASSLDRVDTEAFF

J: TRBJ1-2
V: TRBV9
CDR3: CASTYGQGAGNYGYTF

J: TRBJ2-4
V: TRBV28
CDR3: CASSLGRGGIQYF

J: TRBJ2-7
V: TRBV27
CDR3: CASSPDRVSYEQYF

J: TRBJ2-2
V: TRBV9
CDR3: CASSPLAGELFF

J: TRBJ2-5
V: TRBV19
CDR3: CASRQRGTKETQYF

J: TRBJ1-6
V: TRBV6-1
CDR3: CASSDGQVPNSPLHF